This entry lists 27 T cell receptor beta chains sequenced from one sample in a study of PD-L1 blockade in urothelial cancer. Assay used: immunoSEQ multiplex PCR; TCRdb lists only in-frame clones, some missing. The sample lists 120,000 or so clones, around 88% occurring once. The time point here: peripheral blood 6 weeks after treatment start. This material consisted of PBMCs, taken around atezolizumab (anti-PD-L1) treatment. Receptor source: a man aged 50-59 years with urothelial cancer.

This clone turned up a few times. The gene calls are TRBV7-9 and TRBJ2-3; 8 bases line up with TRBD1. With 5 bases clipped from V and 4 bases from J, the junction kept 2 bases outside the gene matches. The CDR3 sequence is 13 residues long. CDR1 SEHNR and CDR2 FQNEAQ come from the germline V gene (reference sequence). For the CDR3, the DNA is TGTGCCAGCAGCGACAGGGGCCCAGATACGCAGTATTTT. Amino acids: CASSDRGPDTQYF.

CDR3 sequence: CASSPGRNTEAFF. In DNA, the CDR3 is TGTGCCAGCAGCCCTGGTAGGAACACTGAAGCTTTCTTT. The chain carries TRBV11-3 and TRBJ1-1; D unclear. Germline V lookup: CDR1 SGHNT, CDR2 YENEEA. Trimming pared 5 bases from V and 1 base from J, leaving 8 bases between. CDR3 length: 13 amino acids.

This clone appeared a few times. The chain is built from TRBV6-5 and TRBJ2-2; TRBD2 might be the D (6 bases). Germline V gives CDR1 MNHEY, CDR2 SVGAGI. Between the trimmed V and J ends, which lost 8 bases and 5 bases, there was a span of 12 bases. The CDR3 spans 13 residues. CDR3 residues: CASQTRQTGELFF. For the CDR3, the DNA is TGTGCCAGCCAGACTAGACAGACCGGGGAGCTGTTTTTT.

The CDR3 DNA reads as TGTGCCAGGAGGGAAGAGCGGGACCAAGAGACCCAGTACTTC. Its translation is CARREERDQETQYF. J is TRBJ2-5 and V is TRBV27; the D gene is possibly TRBD2 (6 bases). This CDR3 region has 14 residues. Trimming removed 9 bases from V and 0 bases from J, with 14 bases in between. CDR1 and CDR2 (germline): MNHEY, SMNVEV (reference sequence).

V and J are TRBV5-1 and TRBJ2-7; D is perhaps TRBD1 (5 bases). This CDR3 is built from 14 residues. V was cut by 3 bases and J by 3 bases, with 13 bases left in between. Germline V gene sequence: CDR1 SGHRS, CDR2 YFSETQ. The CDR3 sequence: CASSYRSRGYEQYF. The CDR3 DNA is TGCGCCAGCAGCTACCGCTCTAGGGGCTACGAGCAGTACTTC.

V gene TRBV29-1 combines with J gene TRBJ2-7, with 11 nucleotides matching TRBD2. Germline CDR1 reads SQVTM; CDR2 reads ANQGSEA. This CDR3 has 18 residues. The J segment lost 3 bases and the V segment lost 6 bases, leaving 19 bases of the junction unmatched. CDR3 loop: CSVRVTASGRPLNYEQYF. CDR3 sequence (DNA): TGCAGCGTCCGAGTTACCGCTAGCGGGAGGCCCCTTAACTACGAGCAGTACTTC.

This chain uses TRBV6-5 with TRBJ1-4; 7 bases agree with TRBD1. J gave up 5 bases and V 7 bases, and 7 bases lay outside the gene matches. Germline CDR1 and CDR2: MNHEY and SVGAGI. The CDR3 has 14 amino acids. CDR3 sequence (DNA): TGTGCCAGCAAAAATCAGGGGGGAAATGAAAAACTGTTTTTT. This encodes CASKNQGGNEKLFF.

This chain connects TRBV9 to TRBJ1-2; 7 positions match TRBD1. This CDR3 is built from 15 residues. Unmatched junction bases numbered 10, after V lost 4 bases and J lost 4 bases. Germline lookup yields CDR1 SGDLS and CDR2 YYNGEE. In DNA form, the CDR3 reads TGTGCCAGCAGCCCCAGGACAGGACCCTCCTATGGCTACACCTTC. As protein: CASSPRTGPSYGYTF.

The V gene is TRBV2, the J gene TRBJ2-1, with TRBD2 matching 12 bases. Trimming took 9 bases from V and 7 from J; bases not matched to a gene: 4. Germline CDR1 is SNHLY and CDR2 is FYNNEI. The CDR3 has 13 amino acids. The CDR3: CASSGTSGNEQFF. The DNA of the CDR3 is TGTGCCAGTTCCGGGACTAGCGGGAATGAGCAGTTCTTC.

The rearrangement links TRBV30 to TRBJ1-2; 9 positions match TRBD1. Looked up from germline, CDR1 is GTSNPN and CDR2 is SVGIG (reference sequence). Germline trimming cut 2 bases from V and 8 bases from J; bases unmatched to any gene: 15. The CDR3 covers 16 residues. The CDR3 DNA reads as TGTGCCTGGAGTTCGAGTGGGGGGACAGGGACGTCCGGCTACACCTTC. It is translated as CAWSSSGGTGTSGYTF.

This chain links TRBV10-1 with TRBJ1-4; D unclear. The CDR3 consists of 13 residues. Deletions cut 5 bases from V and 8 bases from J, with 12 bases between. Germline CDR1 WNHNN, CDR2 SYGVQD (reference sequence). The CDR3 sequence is CASSPIGWEKLFF. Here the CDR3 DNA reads TGCGCCAGCAGTCCTATCGGTTGGGAAAAACTGTTTTTT.

CDR3 sequence (DNA): TGCGCCAGCAGCGAGAGCAGGTCCTCAACGGATACGCAGTATTTT. This codes for CASSESRSSTDTQYF. V usage is TRBV5-1 and J usage is TRBJ2-3; unclear D gene. Germline assignment: CDR1 SGHRS and CDR2 YFSETQ. Trimming removed 4 bases at V and 6 bases at J, with 18 bases between. The CDR3 is 15 amino acids.

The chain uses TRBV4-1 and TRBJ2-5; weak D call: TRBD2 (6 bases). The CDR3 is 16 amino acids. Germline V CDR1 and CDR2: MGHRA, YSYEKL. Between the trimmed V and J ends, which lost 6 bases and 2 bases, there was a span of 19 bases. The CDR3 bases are TGCGCCAGCAGGCCCTATGGAGGGATGAATCAAGAGACCCAGTACTTC. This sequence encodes CASRPYGGMNQETQYF.

The CDR3: CATTGGDADTQYF. The CDR3 DNA reads as TGTGCCACCACAGGGGGTGACGCAGATACGCAGTATTTT. This chain connects TRBV6-1 to TRBJ2-3; TRBD1 aligns across 8 bases. The V gene's germline CDR1 is MNHNS and CDR2 SASEGT. The CDR3 consists of 13 residues. Trimming took 10 bases from V and 4 from J; bases not matched to a gene: 7.

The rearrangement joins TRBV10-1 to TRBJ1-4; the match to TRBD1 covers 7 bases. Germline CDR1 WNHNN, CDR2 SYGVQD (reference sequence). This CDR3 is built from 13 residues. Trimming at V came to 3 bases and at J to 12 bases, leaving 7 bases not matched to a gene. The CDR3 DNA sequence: TGCGCCAGCAGTGAAGGACAGGTTGGGGAACTGTTTTTT. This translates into CASSEGQVGELFF.

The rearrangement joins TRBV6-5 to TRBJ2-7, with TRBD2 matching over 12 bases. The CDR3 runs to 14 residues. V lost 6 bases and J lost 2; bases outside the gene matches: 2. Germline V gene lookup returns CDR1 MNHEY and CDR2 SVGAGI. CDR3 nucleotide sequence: TGTGCCAGCAGGTGGACTAGCGGGGCCTACGAGCAGTACTTC. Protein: CASRWTSGAYEQYF.

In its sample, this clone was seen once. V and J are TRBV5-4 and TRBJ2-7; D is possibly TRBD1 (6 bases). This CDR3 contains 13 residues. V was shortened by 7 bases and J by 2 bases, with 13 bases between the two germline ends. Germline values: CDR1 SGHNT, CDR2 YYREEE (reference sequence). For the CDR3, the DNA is TGTGCCAGCGGGCAGGGGACAACCTACGAGCAGTACTTC. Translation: CASGQGTTYEQYF.

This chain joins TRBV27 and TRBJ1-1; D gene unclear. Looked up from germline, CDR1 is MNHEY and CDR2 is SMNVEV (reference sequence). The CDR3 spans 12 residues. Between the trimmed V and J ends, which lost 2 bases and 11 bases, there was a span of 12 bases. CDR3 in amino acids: CASSLAGKIAFF. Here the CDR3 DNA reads TGTGCCAGCAGTTTAGCAGGAAAGATTGCTTTCTTT.

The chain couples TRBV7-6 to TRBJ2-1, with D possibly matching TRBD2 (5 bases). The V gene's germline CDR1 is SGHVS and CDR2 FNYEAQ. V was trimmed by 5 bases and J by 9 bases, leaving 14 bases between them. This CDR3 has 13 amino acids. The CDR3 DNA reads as TGTGCCAGCAGCACTGGACTCTACTTTGAGCAGTTCTTC. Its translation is CASSTGLYFEQFF.

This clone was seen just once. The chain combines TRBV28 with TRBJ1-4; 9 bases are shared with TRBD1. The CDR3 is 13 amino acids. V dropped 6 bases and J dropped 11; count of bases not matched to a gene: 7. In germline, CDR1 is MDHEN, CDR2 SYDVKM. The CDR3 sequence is CASRLTGGVKLFF. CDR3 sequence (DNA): TGTGCCAGCAGATTGACAGGGGGAGTTAAACTGTTTTTT. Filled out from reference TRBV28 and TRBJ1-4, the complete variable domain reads DVKVTQSSRYLVKRTGEKVFLECVQDMDHENMFWYRQDPGLGLRLIYFSYDVKMKEKGDIPEGYSVSREKKERFSLILESASTNQTSMYLCASRLTGGVKLFFGSGTQLSVL.

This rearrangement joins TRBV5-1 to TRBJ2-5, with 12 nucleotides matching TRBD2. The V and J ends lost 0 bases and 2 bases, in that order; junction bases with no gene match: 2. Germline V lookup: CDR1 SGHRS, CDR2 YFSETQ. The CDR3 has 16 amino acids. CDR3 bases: TGCGCCAGCAGCTTGGGACTAGCGGGAGCGCAAGAGACCCAGTACTTC. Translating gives CASSLGLAGAQETQYF.

The CDR3 DNA follows: TGTGCCAGTAGTATATCCCTAGCGGTAAACACCGGGGAGCTGTTTTTT. Encoded protein: CASSISLAVNTGELFF. The V gene is TRBV19, the J gene TRBJ2-2, with TRBD2 identical over 7 bases. The V and J ends lost 2 bases and 2 bases, in that order; junction bases with no gene match: 5. The CDR3 contains 16 residues. Per the germline V gene, CDR1 is LNHDA and CDR2 is SQIVND (reference sequence).

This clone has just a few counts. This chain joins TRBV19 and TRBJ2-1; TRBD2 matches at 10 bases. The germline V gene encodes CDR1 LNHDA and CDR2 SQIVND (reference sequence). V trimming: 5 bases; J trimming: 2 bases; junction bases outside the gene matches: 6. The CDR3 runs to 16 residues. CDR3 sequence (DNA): TGTGCCAGTAGTCCTACCGGACTAGCGGCCTACAATGAGCAGTTCTTC. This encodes CASSPTGLAAYNEQFF.

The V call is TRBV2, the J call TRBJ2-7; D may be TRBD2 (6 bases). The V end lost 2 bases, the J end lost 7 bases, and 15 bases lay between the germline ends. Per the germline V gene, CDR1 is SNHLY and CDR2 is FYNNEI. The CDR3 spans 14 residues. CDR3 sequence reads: CASSEIRERREQYF. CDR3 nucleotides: TGTGCCAGCAGTGAAATCCGGGAGCGGCGGGAGCAGTACTTC.

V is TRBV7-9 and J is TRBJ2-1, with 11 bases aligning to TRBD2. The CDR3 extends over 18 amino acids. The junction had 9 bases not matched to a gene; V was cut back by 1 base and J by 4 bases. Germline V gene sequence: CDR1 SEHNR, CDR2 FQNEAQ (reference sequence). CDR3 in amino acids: CASSLGTSGSIGYNEQFF. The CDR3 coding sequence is TGTGCCAGCAGCTTAGGAACTAGCGGGAGTATAGGTTACAATGAGCAGTTCTTC.

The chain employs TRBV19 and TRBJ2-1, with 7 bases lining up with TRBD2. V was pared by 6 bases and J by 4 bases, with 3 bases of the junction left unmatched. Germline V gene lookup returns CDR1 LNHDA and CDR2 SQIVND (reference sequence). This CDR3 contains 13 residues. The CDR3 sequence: CASSLREYNEQFF. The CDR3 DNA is TGTGCCAGTAGCCTGCGGGAGTACAATGAGCAGTTCTTC. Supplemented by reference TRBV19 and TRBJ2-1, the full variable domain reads DGGITQSPKYLFRKEGQNVTLSCEQNLNHDAMYWYRQDPGQGLRLIYYSQIVNDFQKGDIAEGYSVSREKKESFPLTVTSAQKNPTAFYLCASSLREYNEQFFGPGTRLTVL.

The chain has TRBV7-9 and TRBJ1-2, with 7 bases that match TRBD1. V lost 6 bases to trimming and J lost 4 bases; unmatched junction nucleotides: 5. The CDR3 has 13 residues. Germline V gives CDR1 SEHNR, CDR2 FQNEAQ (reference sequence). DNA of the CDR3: TGTGCCAGCAGGTTGACAGGGTCCTATGGCTACACCTTC. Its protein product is CASRLTGSYGYTF. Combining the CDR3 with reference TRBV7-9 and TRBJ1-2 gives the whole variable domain DTGVSQNPRHKITKRGQNVTFRCDPISEHNRLYWYRQTLGQGPEFLTYFQNEAQLEKSRLLSDRFSAERPKGSFSTLEIQRTEQGDSAMYLCASRLTGSYGYTFGSGTRLTVV.